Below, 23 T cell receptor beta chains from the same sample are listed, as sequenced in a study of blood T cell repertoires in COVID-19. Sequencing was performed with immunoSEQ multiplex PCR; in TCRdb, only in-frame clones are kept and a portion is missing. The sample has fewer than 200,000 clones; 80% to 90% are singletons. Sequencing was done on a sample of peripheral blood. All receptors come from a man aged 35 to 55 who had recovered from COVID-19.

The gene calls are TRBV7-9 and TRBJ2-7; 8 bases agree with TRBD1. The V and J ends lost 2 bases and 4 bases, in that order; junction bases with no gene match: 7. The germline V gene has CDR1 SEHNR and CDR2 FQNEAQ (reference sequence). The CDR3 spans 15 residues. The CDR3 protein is CASSLRAGGIYEQYF. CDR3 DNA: TGTGCCAGCAGCTTAAGGGCAGGGGGCATATACGAGCAGTACTTC.

The CDR3: CAISEDRANQPQHF. CDR3 coding DNA: TGTGCCATCAGTGAGGACAGGGCTAATCAGCCCCAGCATTTT. The chain couples TRBV10-3 to TRBJ1-5, with 7 bases fitting TRBD1. CDR1 and CDR2 from the germline V gene are ENHRY and SYGVKD. The CDR3 sequence is 14 residues long. Trimming removed 2 bases from V and 4 bases from J; junction bases left unmatched: 2.

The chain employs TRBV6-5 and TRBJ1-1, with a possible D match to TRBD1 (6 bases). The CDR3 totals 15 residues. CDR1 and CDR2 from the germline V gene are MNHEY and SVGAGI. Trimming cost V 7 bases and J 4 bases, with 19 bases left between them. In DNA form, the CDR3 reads TGTGCCAGCAAGTACTCAGGGGAGGGGACCACTGAAGCTTTCTTT. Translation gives CASKYSGEGTTEAFF.

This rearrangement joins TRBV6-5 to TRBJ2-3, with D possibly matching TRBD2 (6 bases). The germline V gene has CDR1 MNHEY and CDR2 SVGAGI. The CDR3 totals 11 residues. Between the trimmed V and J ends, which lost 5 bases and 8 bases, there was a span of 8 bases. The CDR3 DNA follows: TGTGCCAGCAGTCGGGGGTTTACGCAGTATTTT. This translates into CASSRGFTQYF.

The CDR3 nucleotides are TGTGCCAGCTCCCCGAGGATGGAAGAGACCCAGTACTTC. It is translated as CASSPRMEETQYF. The V call is TRBV18, the J call TRBJ2-5; D unresolved. CDR3 length: 13 residues. Germline V gene lookup returns CDR1 KGHSH and CDR2 LQKENI. Trimming took 6 bases from V and 3 from J, leaving 11 bases between them.

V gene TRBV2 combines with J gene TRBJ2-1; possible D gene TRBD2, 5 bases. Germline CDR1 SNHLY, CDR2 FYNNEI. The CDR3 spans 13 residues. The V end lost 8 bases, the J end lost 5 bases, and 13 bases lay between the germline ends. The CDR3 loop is CASLRRGNNEQFF. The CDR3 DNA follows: TGTGCCAGCCTCAGGCGAGGGAACAATGAGCAGTTCTTC. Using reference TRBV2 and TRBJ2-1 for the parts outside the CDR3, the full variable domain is EPEVTQTPSHQVTQMGQEVILRCVPISNHLYFYWYRQILGQKVEFLVSFYNNEISEKSEIFDDQFSVERPDGSNFTLKIRSTKLEDSAMYFCASLRRGNNEQFFGPGTRLTVL.

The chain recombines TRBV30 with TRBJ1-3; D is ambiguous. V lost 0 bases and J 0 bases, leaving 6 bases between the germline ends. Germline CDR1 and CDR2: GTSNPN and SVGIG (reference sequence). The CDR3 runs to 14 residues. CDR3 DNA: TGTGCCTGGAGTGTCAGAAACTCTGGAAACACCATATATTTT. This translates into CAWSVRNSGNTIYF.

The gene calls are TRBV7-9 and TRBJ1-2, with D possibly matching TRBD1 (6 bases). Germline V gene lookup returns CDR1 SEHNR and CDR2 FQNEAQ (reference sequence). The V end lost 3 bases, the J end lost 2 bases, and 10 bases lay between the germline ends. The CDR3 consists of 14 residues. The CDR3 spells CASSLTGQNYGYTF. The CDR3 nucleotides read TGTGCCAGCAGCTTGACAGGCCAGAACTATGGCTACACCTTC. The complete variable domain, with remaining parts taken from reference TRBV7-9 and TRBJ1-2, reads DTGVSQNPRHKITKRGQNVTFRCDPISEHNRLYWYRQTLGQGPEFLTYFQNEAQLEKSRLLSDRFSAERPKGSFSTLEIQRTEQGDSAMYLCASSLTGQNYGYTFGSGTRLTVV.

The CDR3 loop is CASSLVAGSNTGELFF. In DNA form, the CDR3 reads TGTGCCAGCAGCTTAGTTGCGGGGTCGAACACCGGGGAGCTGTTTTTT. The chain carries TRBV7-3 and TRBJ2-2; D is possibly TRBD2 (6 bases). This CDR3 spans 16 amino acids. Germline V gene lookup returns CDR1 SGHTA and CDR2 FQGTGA. V lost 2 bases, J lost 0 bases, and 10 bases lay in between.

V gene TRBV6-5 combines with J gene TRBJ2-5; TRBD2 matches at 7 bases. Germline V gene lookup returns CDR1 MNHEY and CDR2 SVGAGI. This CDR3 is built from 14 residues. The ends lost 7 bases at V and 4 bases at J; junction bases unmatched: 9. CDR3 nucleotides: TGTGCCAGCATGGGGGGGGGAGGTGGAGAGACCCAGTACTTC. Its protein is CASMGGGGGETQYF.

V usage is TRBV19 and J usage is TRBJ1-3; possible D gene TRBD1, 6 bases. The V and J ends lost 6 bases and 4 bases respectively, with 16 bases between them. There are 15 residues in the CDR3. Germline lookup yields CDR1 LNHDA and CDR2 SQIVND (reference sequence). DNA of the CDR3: TGTGCCAGTAGCCCGGGGGGGGCGGCCGGAAACACCATATATTTT. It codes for CASSPGGAAGNTIYF.

In DNA form, the CDR3 reads TGTGCCACCAGCAGAGATGACTACTTACACGAGCAGTACTTC. The encoded protein is CATSRDDYLHEQYF. V and J are TRBV15 and TRBJ2-7, with D possibly being TRBD2 (5 bases). From germline, CDR1 is LNHNV and CDR2 YYDKDF (reference sequence). This CDR3 is 14 amino acids long. The V and J ends lost 0 bases and 5 bases respectively, with 11 bases between them.

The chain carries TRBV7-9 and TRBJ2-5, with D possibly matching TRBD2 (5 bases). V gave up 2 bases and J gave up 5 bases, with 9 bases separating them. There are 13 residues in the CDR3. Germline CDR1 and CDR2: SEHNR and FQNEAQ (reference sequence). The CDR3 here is CASSLRGLETQYF. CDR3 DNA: TGTGCCAGCAGCTTACGAGGGTTGGAGACCCAGTACTTC.

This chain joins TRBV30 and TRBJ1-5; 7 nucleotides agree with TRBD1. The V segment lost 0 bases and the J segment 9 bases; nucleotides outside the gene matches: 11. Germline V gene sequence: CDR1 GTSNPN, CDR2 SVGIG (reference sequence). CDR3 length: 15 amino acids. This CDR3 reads CAWSVDRTSSGPQHF. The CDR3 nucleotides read TGTGCCTGGAGTGTGGACAGGACATCATCAGGGCCCCAGCATTTT.

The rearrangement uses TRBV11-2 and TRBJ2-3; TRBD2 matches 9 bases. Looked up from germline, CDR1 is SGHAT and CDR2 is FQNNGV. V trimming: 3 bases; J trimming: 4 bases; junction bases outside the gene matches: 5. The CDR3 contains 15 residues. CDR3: CASSFLQRGADTQYF. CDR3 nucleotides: TGTGCCAGCAGCTTTCTCCAGCGGGGGGCAGATACGCAGTATTTT.

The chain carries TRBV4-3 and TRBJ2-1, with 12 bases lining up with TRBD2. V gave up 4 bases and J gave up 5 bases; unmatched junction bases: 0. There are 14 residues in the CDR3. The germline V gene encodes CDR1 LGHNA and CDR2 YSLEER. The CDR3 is CASSRTSGDNEQFF. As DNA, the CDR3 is TGCGCCAGCAGCCGGACTAGCGGGGACAATGAGCAGTTCTTC.

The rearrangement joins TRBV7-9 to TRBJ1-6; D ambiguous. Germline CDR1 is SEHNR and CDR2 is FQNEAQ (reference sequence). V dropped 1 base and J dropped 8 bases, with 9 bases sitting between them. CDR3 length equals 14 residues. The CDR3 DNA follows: TGTGCCAGCAGCTTAGGGGCAATAGATTCACCCCTCCACTTT. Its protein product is CASSLGAIDSPLHF. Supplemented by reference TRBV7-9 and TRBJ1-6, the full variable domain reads DTGVSQNPRHKITKRGQNVTFRCDPISEHNRLYWYRQTLGQGPEFLTYFQNEAQLEKSRLLSDRFSAERPKGSFSTLEIQRTEQGDSAMYLCASSLGAIDSPLHFGNGTRLTVT.

The CDR3 DNA reads TGTGCCAGCAGTTACGTCGGGGGACAGGGTTACAATCAGCCCCAGCATTTT. Translating it yields CASSYVGGQGYNQPQHF. The gene calls are TRBV6-2 or TRBV6-3 and TRBJ1-5; 9 bases map to TRBD1. CDR1 is MNHEY, CDR2 SVGEGT, per germline. With 2 bases clipped from V and 3 bases from J, the junction kept 8 bases outside the gene matches. This CDR3 region has 17 residues.

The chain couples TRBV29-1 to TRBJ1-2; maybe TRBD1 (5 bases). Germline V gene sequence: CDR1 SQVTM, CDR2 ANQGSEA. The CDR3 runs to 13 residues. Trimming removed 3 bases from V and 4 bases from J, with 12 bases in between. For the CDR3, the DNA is TGCAGCGTTGAGCAGGGTCGCAGCTATGGCTACACCTTC. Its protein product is CSVEQGRSYGYTF.

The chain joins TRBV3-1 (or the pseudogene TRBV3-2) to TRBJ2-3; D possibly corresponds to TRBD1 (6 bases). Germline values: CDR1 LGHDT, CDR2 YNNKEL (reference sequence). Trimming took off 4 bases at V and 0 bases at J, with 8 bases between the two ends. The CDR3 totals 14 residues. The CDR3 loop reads CASSRGQSTDTQYF. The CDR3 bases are TGTGCCAGCAGCCGGGGACAAAGCACAGATACGCAGTATTTT.

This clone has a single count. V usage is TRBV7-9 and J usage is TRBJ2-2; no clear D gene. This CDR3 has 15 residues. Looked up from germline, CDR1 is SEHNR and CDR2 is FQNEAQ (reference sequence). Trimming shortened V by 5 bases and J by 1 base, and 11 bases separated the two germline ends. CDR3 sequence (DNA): TGTGCCAGCAGCCCCCCCTGGCTGAACACCGGGGAGCTGTTTTTT. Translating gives CASSPPWLNTGELFF.

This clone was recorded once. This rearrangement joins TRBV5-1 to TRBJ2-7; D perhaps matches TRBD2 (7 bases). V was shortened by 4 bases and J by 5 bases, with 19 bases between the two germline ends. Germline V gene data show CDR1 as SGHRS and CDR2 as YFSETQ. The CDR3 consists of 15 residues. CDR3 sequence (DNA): TGCGCCAGCAGCCCCTTAGGGGGGGCGCTAAACGAGCAGTACTTC. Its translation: CASSPLGGALNEQYF.

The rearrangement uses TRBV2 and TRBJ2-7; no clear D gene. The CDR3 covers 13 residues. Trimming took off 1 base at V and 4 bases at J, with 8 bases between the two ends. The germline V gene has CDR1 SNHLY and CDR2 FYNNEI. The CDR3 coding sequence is TGTGCCAGCAGTGAAGACAGAGAATACGAGCAGTACTTC. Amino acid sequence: CASSEDREYEQYF.